Listed below are T cell receptor beta chains from one sample, sequenced in a study of T cells in Graves' hyperthyroidism and ophthalmopathy. TCRdb reanalysed the multiplex PCR reads using MiXCR and keeps one entry per CDR3 protein. The sample lists about 300,000 distinct CDR3 sequences; less than 30% were seen once. The sequenced material came from blood. The receptors come from a man aged 40-49 years with Graves' hyperthyroidism that later progressed to Graves' ophthalmopathy. CDR3s include the opening cysteine and the closing phenylalanine or tryptophan. The D gene is left open where the match is weak. Size tells how often a clone was seen (once, few, many) or the class of an expanded clone, and some rows leave it out.

J	size	D	V	CDR3	DNA
TRBJ2-6	many	.	TRBV7-6	CASSLTTGSGANVLTF	TGTGCCAGCAGCCTTACTACGGGGTCTGGGGCCAACGTCCTGACTTTC
TRBJ2-2	many	.	TRBV7-3	CASSLTGAVTGELFF	TGTGCCAGCAGCTTAACGGGAGCGGTCACCGGGGAGCTGTTTTTT
TRBJ2-7	many	.	TRBV3-1	CASSQEAGRGYEQYF	TGTGCCAGCAGCCAGGAAGCGGGCAGAGGCTACGAGCAGTACTTC
TRBJ1-5	few	.	TRBV12-3/TRBV12-4	CASSLTPLGRGSNQPQHF	TGTGCCAGCAGTTTAACCCCCCTGGGGAGGGGAAGCAATCAGCCCCAGCATTTT
TRBJ1-1	.	.	TRBV20-1	CSARIYRNTEAFF	TGCAGTGCTAGAATCTACAGGAACACTGAAGCTTTCTTT
TRBJ2-5	many	.	TRBV20-1	CSAISFDGGGETQYF	TGCAGTGCAATTAGTTTTGATGGGGGCGGCGAGACCCAGTACTTC
TRBJ1-5	.	TRBD1	TRBV12-3/TRBV12-4	CASRRTGPGNQPQHF	TGTGCCAGCAGACGGACAGGGCCGGGCAATCAGCCCCAGCATTTT
TRBJ2-7	many	TRBD2	TRBV20-1	CSARDASGRPYEQYF	TGCAGTGCTAGAGATGCCAGCGGGAGGCCCTACGAGCAGTACTTC
TRBJ1-5	many	.	TRBV6-5	CASSYSRGNGNQPQHF	TGTGCCAGCAGTTACTCCAGGGGTAATGGCAATCAGCCCCAGCATTTT
TRBJ1-1	.	.	TRBV12-3/TRBV12-4	CASRDDGRKTEAFF	TGTGCCAGCAGAGATGACGGACGGAAAACTGAAGCTTTCTTT
TRBJ1-6	many	.	TRBV27	CASSLGQSAGYNSPLHF	TGTGCCAGCAGTTTAGGGCAGTCGGCCGGTTATAATTCACCCCTCCACTTT
TRBJ2-4	many	.	TRBV7-9	CASSSDRGTVAKNIQYF	TGTGCCAGCAGCTCAGACCGCGGGACAGTAGCCAAAAACATTCAGTACTTC
TRBJ1-1	once	.	TRBV24-1	CATSERDGTEAFF	TGTGCCACCAGTGAAAGGGATGGCACTGAAGCTTTCTTT
TRBJ2-7	many	TRBD2	TRBV28	CASSLGLGRAYEQYF	TGTGCCAGCAGTTTAGGTCTCGGGAGGGCCTACGAGCAGTACTTC
TRBJ1-2	many	.	TRBV10-3	CAISPELYGYTF	TGTGCCATCAGTCCGGAACTCTATGGCTACACCTTC